A selection of T cell receptor beta chains follows, all from one sample in a study of blood T cell repertoires in COVID-19. Profiling relied on immunoSEQ multiplex PCR, and the TCRdb table lists in-frame clones only, not all of them. The sample yields about 490,000 clones, approximately 83% seen once. Sequencing was done on a sample of peripheral blood. The receptors come from a human donor in a cohort sampled during active COVID-19. Each CDR3 is given with its conserved first and last residue. Each record gives: J gene, D gene, V gene, clone size, CDR3 DNA, CDR3 protein. A D gene is named only where the DNA matches it firmly. Size is omitted from some rows. Given values are once, few, many or a class for expanded clones.

>TRBJ1-2|TRBD1|TRBV29-1|NA
TGCAGCGTTCCTCCGGAGGGAACAGGGGCTGATGGCTACACCTTC
CSVPPEGTGADGYTF
>TRBJ1-3|NA|TRBV28|NA
TGTGCCAGCAGTCCTAACCAGTACAGCTCTGGAAACACCATATATTTT
CASSPNQYSSGNTIYF
>TRBJ1-1|NA|TRBV6-5|NA
TGTGCCAGCATGGTAAACAGGGTCGGCACTGAAGCTTTCTTT
CASMVNRVGTEAFF
>TRBJ2-5|TRBD1|TRBV23-1|NA
TGCGCCAGCAGTCACCCATTGGGACAGGGGGCAACAGAGACCCAGTACTTC
CASSHPLGQGATETQYF
>TRBJ2-7|NA|TRBV20-1|NA
TGCAGTGCTATGCCCGACATACCGCAGTACTTC
CSAMPDIPQYF
>TRBJ1-2|TRBD1|TRBV2|NA
TGTGCCAGCAGTGAGGCGACAGGGGGCTTGAGCTACACCTTC
CASSEATGGLSYTF
>TRBJ2-2|NA|TRBV7-3|NA
TGTGCCAGCAGCTTAAGGGGGACCGGGACTCCGACCGGGGAGCTGTTTTTT
CASSLRGTGTPTGELFF
>TRBJ1-3|NA|TRBV3-1/TRBV3-2|NA
TGTGCCAGCAGCCAAGTTGACAGACACACCATATATTTT
CASSQVDRHTIYF
>TRBJ2-5|NA|TRBV7-9|NA
TGTGCCAGCAGCGATGGATTGAGGAAAGAGACCCAGTACTTC
CASSDGLRKETQYF
>TRBJ2-1|NA|TRBV11-1|once
TGTGCCAGCAGGGGGATATACAGGGCCCATGAGCAGTTCTTC
CASRGIYRAHEQFF
>TRBJ2-4|NA|TRBV28|NA
TGTGCCAGCAGTTTAGAGGGGACAAAATCATCAAACATTCAGTACTTC
CASSLEGTKSSNIQYF
>TRBJ2-7|TRBD1|TRBV6-5|NA
TGTGCCAGCAACAACAGGGGGTCCTACGAGCAGTACTTC
CASNNRGSYEQYF
>TRBJ1-2|TRBD1|TRBV5-5|NA
TGTGCCAGCAGCGCCCGGACAGGGCTTGCCTATGGCTACACCTTC
CASSARTGLAYGYTF
>TRBJ1-3|NA|TRBV11-2|NA
TGTGCCAGCAGCTTAGGTTTCCAGGGCAGCTCTGGAAACACCATATATTTT
CASSLGFQGSSGNTIYF
>TRBJ2-1|NA|TRBV19|NA
TGTGCCAGTAGTATTTACAGGGAAAACAATGAGCAGTTCTTC
CASSIYRENNEQFF
>TRBJ1-5|NA|TRBV6-1|few
TGTGCCAGCAGTGATAGCGCGGGGTCATGGCCCCAGCATTTT
CASSDSAGSWPQHF
>TRBJ1-1|NA|TRBV5-6|NA
TGTGCCAGCAGCTTGAGAAGGACAGCGAACACTGAAGCTTTCTTT
CASSLRRTANTEAFF
>TRBJ2-7|NA|TRBV9|NA
TGTGCCAGCAGCGCCGCCGGGCGGGGGACAAGGGTACGCTACGAGCAGTACTTC
CASSAAGRGTRVRYEQYF